This T cell receptor (beta chain) was sequenced during a study of blood T cell repertoires in COVID-19. At the level of the study: Italy, Spain and the United States were the sources of the convalescent and acute COVID-19 samples.

The protocol was immunoSEQ multiplex PCR, while the TCRdb copy is restricted to in-frame clones and leaves out a portion. This table holds some 250,000 clones, about four fifths found once. This CDR3 contains 19 residues. V trimming: 1 base; J trimming: 5 bases; junction bases outside the gene matches: 17. The germline V gene has CDR1 SGHDN and CDR2 FVKESK. The TCR originated in an elderly woman with acute or convalescent COVID-19. The chain joins TRBV14 to TRBJ2-5, with 9 bases identical to TRBD1. Sequencing was done on a sample of peripheral blood. CDR3 sequence (DNA): TGTGCCAGCAGCCAAGGGAACACAATTAGACAGGGGGTTAGTGAGACCCAGTACTTC. Protein: CASSQGNTIRQGVSETQYF.